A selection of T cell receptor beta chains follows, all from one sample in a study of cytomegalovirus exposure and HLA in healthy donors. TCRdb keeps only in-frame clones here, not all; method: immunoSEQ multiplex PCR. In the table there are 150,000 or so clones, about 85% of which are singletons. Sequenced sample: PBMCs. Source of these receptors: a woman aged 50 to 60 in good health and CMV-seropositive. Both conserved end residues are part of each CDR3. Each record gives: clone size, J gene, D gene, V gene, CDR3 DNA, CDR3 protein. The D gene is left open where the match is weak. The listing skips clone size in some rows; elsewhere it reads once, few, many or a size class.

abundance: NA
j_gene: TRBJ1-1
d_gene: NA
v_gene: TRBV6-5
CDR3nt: TGTGCCAGCAGTTGGACTAGTGGGGGCGCGAACACTGAAGCTTTCTTT
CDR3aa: CASSWTSGGANTEAFF

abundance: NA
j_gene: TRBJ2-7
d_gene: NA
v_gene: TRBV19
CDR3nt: TGTGCCAGTAGTCGTGGACAGACCAACGAGCAGTACTTC
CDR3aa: CASSRGQTNEQYF

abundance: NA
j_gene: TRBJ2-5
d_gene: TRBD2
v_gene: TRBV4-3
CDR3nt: TGCGCCAGCAGCCAAATAGCGGGGGGGCAGGAGACCCAGTACTTC
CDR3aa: CASSQIAGGQETQYF

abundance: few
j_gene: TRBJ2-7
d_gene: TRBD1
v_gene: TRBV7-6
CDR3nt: TGTGCCAGCAGCCAGCTGGACAGGTCGTTGGGCGAGCAGTACTTC
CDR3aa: CASSQLDRSLGEQYF

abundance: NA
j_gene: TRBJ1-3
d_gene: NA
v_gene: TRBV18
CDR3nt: TGTGCCAGCTCACCCGAAGGGGTCTCCGGAAACACCATATATTTT
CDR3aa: CASSPEGVSGNTIYF

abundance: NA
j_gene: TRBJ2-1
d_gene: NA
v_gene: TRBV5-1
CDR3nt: TGCGCCAGCAGCTCCTGGAGGGTCGCCGGCGATGAGCAGTTCTTC
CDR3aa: CASSSWRVAGDEQFF

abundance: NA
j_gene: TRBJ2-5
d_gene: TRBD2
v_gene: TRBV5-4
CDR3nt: TGTGCCAGCACTCAGGGACTACAAGAGACCCAGTACTTC
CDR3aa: CASTQGLQETQYF

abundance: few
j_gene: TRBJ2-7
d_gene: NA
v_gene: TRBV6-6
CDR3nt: TGTGCCAGCACCCCCGGACAGATCAACTCCTACGAGCAGTACTTC
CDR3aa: CASTPGQINSYEQYF

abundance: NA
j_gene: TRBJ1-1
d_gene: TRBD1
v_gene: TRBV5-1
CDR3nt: TGCGCCAGCAGCTTGCAGGGGGCGAACACTGAAGCTTTCTTT
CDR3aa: CASSLQGANTEAFF

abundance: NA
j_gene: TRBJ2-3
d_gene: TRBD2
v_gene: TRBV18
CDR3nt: TGTGCCAGCCGGGGGGGAACTAGCACAGATACGCAGTATTTT
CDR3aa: CASRGGTSTDTQYF

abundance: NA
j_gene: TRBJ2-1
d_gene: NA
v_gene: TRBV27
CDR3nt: TGTGCCAGCAGCCGTCGGTCGGGTGAGCAGTTCTTC
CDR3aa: CASSRRSGEQFF

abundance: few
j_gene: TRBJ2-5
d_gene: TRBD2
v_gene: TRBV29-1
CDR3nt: TGCAGCGTTGAGCGAGTTCGTGGCGGGAGGGCCGAGGAGACCCAGTACTTC
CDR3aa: CSVERVRGGRAEETQYF

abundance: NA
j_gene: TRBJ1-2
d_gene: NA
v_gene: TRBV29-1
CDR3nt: TGCAGCGTTGAAGAACCGACTGGTACTAGGGGCTACACCTTC
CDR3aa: CSVEEPTGTRGYTF

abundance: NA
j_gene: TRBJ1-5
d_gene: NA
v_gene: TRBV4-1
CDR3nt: TGCGCCAGCAGCCAGGGGGGTGTAGGTCAGCCCCAGCATTTT
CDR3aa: CASSQGGVGQPQHF

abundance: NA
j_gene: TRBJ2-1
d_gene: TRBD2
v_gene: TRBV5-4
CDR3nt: TGTGCCAGCAGCTTGGATAGCGGGGAGCAGTTCTTC
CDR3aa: CASSLDSGEQFF

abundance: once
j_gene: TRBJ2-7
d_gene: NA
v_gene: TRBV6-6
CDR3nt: TGTGCCAGCGGGGCCCCGAGCGCCTACGAGCAGTACTTC
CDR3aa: CASGAPSAYEQYF

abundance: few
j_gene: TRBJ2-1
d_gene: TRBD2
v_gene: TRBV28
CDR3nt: TGTGCCAGCTTAGCGGGAGGGAAGACCTACAATGAGCAGTTCTTC
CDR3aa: CASLAGGKTYNEQFF

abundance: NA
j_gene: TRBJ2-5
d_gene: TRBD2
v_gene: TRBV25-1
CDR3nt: TGTGCCAGCAGTGAATTTGGCATTGGACTAGCCTTTCCCGGGACCCAGTACTTC
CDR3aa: CASSEFGIGLAFPGTQYF

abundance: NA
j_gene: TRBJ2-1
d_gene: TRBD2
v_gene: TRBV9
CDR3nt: TGTGCCAGCAGCGTAGGCCCCGGGACTAGCAGCGGTGAGCAGTTCTTC
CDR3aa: CASSVGPGTSSGEQFF

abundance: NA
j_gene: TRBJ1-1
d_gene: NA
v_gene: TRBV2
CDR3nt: TGTGCCAGCGGGGCCACCAATAGGGAAGCTTTCTTT
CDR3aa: CASGATNREAFF

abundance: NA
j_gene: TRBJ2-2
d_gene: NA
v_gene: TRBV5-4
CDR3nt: TGTGCCAGCAGCGCGGACACAAGCACCGGGGAGCTGTTTTTT
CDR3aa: CASSADTSTGELFF

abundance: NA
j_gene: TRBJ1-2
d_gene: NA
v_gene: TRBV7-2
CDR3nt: TGTGCCAGCAGCTCCAGACAGGACCCCTATGGCTACACCTTC
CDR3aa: CASSSRQDPYGYTF

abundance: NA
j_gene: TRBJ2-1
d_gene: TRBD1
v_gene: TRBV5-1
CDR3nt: TGCGCCAGCAGCCAAGGGACAGGGGGTACGAATGAGCAGTTCTTC
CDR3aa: CASSQGTGGTNEQFF

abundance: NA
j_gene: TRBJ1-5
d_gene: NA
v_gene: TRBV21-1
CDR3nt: TGTGCCAGCAGCGAAGGACAGGGGAAGGGGATCAATCAGCCCCAGCATTTT
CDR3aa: CASSEGQGKGINQPQHF

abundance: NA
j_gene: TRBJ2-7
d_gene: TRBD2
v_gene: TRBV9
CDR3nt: TGTGCCAGCAGCGTAGCGGCGGGGGGTAGGTACGAGCAGTACTTC
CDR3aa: CASSVAAGGRYEQYF

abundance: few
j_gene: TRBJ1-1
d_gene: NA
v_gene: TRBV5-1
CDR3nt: TGCGCCAGCAGCCTGAACACGGGGACTGAAGCTTTCTTT
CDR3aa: CASSLNTGTEAFF

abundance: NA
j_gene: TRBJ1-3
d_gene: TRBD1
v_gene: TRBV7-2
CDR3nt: TGTGCCAGCAGCTTAGACATAGGACAGGGGCAAAACACCATATATTTT
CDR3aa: CASSLDIGQGQNTIYF

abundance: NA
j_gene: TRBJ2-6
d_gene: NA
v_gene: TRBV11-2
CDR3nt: TGTGCCAGCAGCTTAAGAGGAGGGGGGGTCTCTGGGGCCAACGTCCTGACTTTC
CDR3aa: CASSLRGGGVSGANVLTF

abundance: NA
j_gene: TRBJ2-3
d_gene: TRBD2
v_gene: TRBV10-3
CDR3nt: TGTGCCATCAGTGAGTGGAAAGCGGGAGGCCTTAGCACAGATACGCAGTATTTT
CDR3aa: CAISEWKAGGLSTDTQYF

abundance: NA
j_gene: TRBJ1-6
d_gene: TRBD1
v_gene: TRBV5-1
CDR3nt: TGCGCCAGCACTTTAGGTGACAGGGGAAATTCACCCCTCCACTTT
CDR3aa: CASTLGDRGNSPLHF

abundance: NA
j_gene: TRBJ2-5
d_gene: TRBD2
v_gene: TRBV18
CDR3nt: TGTGCCAGCTCACCATGGACTAGCGGGTCGAGTGAGACCCAGTACTTC
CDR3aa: CASSPWTSGSSETQYF

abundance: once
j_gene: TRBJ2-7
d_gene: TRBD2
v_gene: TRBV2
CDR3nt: TGTGCCAGCAGTCCCCCGGGACTAGCGGGCCACGAGCAGTACTTC
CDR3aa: CASSPPGLAGHEQYF

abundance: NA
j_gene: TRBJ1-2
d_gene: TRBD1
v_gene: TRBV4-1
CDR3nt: TGCGCCAGCAGCCAAGAAGGGACAGGGTTATTAGGCTACACCTTC
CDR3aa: CASSQEGTGLLGYTF

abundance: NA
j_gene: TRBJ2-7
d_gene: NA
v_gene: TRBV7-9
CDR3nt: TGTGCCAGCAGCCCCCAGTTTCCCAGCGAGCAGTACTTC
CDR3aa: CASSPQFPSEQYF

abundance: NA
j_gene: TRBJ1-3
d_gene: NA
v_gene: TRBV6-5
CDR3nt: TGTGCCAGCTCATCGGCAGGCCGAGGAAACACCATATATTTT
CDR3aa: CASSSAGRGNTIYF